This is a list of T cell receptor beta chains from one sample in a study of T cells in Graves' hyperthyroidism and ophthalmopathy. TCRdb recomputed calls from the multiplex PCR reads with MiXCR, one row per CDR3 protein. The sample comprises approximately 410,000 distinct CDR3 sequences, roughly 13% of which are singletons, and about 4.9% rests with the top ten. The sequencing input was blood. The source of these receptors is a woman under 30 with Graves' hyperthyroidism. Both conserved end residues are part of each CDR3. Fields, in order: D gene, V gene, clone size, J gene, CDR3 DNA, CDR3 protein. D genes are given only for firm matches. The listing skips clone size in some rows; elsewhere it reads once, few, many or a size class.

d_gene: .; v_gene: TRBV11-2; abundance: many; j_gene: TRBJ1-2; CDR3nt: TGTGCCAGCAGCTTAGAGGGGGTTGACTATGGCTACACCTTC; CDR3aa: CASSLEGVDYGYTF
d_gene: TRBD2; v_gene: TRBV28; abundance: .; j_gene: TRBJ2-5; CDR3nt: TGTGCCAGCAGTCCCTCTAGCGGACCACAAGAGGCCCAGTACTTC; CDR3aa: CASSPSSGPQEAQYF
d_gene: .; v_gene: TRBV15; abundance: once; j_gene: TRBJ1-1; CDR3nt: TGTGCCACCAGCCTCAGGCCGTGGGAGTGGACTGAAGCTTTCTTT; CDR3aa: CATSLRPWEWTEAFF
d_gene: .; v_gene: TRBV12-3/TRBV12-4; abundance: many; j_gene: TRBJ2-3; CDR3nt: TGTGCCATCAGGGTTACAGATACGCAGTATTTT; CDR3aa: CAIRVTDTQYF
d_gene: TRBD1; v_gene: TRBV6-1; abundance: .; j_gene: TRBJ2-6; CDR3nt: TGTGCCAGCTCCAGGGAGGACAGGGGGACTGGGGCCAACGTCCTGACTTTC; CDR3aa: CASSREDRGTGANVLTF
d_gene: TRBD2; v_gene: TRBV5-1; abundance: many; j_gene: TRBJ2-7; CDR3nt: TGCGCCAGCAGCTTCCCCAGCGGGAGGCCCCCTCCCTACGAGCAGTACTTC; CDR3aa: CASSFPSGRPPPYEQYF
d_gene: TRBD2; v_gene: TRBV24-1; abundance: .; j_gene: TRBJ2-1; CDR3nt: TGTGCCACCAGTGCTAGCGGGAGAAATAATGAGCAGTTCTTC; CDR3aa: CATSASGRNNEQFF
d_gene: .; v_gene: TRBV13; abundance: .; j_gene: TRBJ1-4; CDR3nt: TGTGCCAGCAGCTCCAGGGGTTCTAATGAAAAACTGTTTTTT; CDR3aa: CASSSRGSNEKLFF
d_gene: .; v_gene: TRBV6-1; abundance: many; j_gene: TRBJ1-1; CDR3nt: TGTGCCAGCATCGATACGACAGATAACACTGAAGCTTTCTTT; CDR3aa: CASIDTTDNTEAFF
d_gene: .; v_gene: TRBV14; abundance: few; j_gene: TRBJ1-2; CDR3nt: TGTGCCAGCAGCCAAGAAATTTTCTATGGCTACACCTTC; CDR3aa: CASSQEIFYGYTF
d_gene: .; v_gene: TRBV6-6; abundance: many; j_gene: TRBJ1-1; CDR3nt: TGTGCCAGCAGTTACTCGAAGAGCGGGCGACAGAACACTGAAGCTTTCTTT; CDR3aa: CASSYSKSGRQNTEAFF
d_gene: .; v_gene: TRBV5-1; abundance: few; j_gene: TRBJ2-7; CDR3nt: TGCGCCAGCAGCTTGGGAGGGGTGACCTACGAGCAGTACTTC; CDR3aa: CASSLGGVTYEQYF
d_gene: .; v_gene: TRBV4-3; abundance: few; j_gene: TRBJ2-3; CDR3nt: TGCGCCAGCAGCCCCCACCCCAAGCGAATAGATACGCAGTATTTT; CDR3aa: CASSPHPKRIDTQYF
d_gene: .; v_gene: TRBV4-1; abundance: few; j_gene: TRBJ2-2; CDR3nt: TGCGCCAGCAGCAAAGGGGTTTCGAACACCGGGGAGCTGTTTTTT; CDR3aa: CASSKGVSNTGELFF
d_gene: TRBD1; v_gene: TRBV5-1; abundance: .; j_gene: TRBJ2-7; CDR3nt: TGCGCCAGCAGCCCCACCGGGACAGGGCTCTACGAGCAGTACTTC; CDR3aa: CASSPTGTGLYEQYF